This entry lists 8 T cell receptor beta chains sequenced from one sample in a study of blood T cell repertoires in COVID-19. Some clones are missing from TCRdb's copy, which holds only in-frame ones; the method was immunoSEQ multiplex PCR. The data contain fewer than 200,000 clones, 88% of them seen just once; the ten biggest clones take up roughly 9%. Sequenced input: PBMCs or T cells enriched from blood (not recorded which). The receptors were sampled from a woman between 18 and 29 years old who had recovered from COVID-19.

The V and J genes are TRBV19 and TRBJ1-2, with 7 nucleotides matching TRBD1. With 5 bases clipped from V and 2 bases from J, the junction kept 2 bases outside the gene matches. The length of the CDR3 is 13 residues. Looked up from germline, CDR1 is LNHDA and CDR2 is SQIVND (reference sequence). CDR3 sequence reads: CASSPTGNYGYTF. The CDR3 DNA is TGTGCCAGTAGTCCGACAGGGAACTATGGCTACACCTTC.

V and J are TRBV7-3 and TRBJ2-1, with 9 nucleotides matching TRBD2. From germline, CDR1 is SGHTA and CDR2 FQGTGA. J was trimmed by 5 bases and V by 3 bases; bases with no gene match: 5. The CDR3 is 15 amino acids. CDR3 in DNA: TGTGCCAGCAGCTTGGTACTAGCGGGTCACAATGAGCAGTTCTTC. It translates to CASSLVLAGHNEQFF. Using reference TRBV7-3 and TRBJ2-1 for the parts outside the CDR3, the full variable domain is GAGVSQTPSNKVTEKGKYVELRCDPISGHTALYWYRQSLGQGPEFLIYFQGTGAADDSGLPNDRFFAVRPEGSVSTLKIQRTERGDSAVYLCASSLVLAGHNEQFFGPGTRLTVL.

The chain combines TRBV4-2 with TRBJ2-3; no firm D call. The CDR3 runs to 15 residues. Germline assignment: CDR1 LGHNA and CDR2 YNFKEQ. V gave up 4 bases and J gave up 2 bases, with 13 bases separating them. CDR3 sequence: CASSPLTGDTDTQYF. The CDR3 DNA reads TGTGCCAGCAGCCCTTTGACCGGAGACACAGATACGCAGTATTTT.

The chain has TRBV18 and TRBJ2-1; D gene ambiguous. The CDR3 consists of 12 residues. The V gene lost 8 bases and the J gene lost 6 bases, with 11 bases spanning the gap. The V gene's germline CDR1 is KGHSH and CDR2 LQKENI. The CDR3 protein is CASGPIPNEQFF. The CDR3 nucleotides are TGTGCCAGCGGCCCAATCCCCAATGAGCAGTTCTTC. Using reference TRBV18 and TRBJ2-1 for the parts outside the CDR3, the full variable domain is NAGVMQNPRHLVRRRGQEARLRCSPMKGHSHVYWYRQLPEEGLKFMVYLQKENIIDESGMPKERFSAEFPKEGPSILRIQQVVRGDSAAYFCASGPIPNEQFFGPGTRLTVL.

The chain links TRBV28 to TRBJ1-2; D may be TRBD1 (5 bases). Per the germline V gene, CDR1 is MDHEN and CDR2 is SYDVKM. V shed 3 bases and J shed 4 bases, with 9 bases lying between them. The length of the CDR3 is 13 residues. The CDR3, as DNA: TGTGCCAGCAGTTTGCGGGGCCTCTATGGCTACACCTTC. Its translation: CASSLRGLYGYTF.

J is TRBJ2-5 and V is TRBV4-1; D gene unclear. The V end was cut by 1 base, the J end by 5 bases, with 8 bases between. Germline V gives CDR1 MGHRA, CDR2 YSYEKL. The CDR3 length is 13 residues. This CDR3 reads CASSQGYGETQYF. As DNA, the CDR3 is TGCGCCAGCAGCCAAGGGTACGGGGAGACCCAGTACTTC.

The chain uses TRBV28 and TRBJ1-5; perhaps TRBD1 as D (6 bases). The CDR3 sequence is 16 residues long. Germline-derived CDR1 and CDR2 are MDHEN and SYDVKM. The germline V and J ends were trimmed by 6 bases and 1 base, with 16 bases remaining between them. CDR3 region: CASSSTGFMSNQPQHF. CDR3 in DNA: TGTGCCAGCAGCTCTACAGGGTTTATGAGCAATCAGCCCCAGCATTTT.

This chain uses TRBV18 with TRBJ2-2; 10 positions match TRBD1. V lost 5 bases, J lost 4 bases, and 1 base stayed unmatched. The germline V gene has CDR1 KGHSH and CDR2 LQKENI. The length of the CDR3 is 14 residues. CDR3 nucleotide sequence: TGTGCCAGCTCAAGGGACAGGGGCACCGGGGAGCTGTTTTTT. It is translated as CASSRDRGTGELFF.